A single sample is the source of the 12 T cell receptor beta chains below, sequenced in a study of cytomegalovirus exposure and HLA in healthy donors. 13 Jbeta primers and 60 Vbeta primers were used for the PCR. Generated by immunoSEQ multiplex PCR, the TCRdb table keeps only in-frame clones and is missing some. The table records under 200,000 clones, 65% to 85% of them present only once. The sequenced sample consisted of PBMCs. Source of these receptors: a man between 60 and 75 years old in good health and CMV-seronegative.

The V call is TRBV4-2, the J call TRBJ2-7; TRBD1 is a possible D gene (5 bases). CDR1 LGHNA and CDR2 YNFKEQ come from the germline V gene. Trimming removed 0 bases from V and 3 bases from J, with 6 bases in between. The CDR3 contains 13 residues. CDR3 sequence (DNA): TGTGCCAGCAGCCAAGAGACAGTCTACGAGCAGTACTTC. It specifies CASSQETVYEQYF.

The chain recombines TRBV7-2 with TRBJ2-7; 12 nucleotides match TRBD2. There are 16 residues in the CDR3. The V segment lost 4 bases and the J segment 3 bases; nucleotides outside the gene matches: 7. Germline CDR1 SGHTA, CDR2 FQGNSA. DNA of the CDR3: TGTGCCAGCAGCTCTCAACGGACTAGCGGGAACTACGAGCAGTACTTC. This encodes CASSSQRTSGNYEQYF. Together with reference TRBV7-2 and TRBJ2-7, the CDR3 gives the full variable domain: GAGVSQSPSNKVTEKGKDVELRCDPISGHTALYWYRQSLGQGLEFLIYFQGNSAPDKSGLPSDRFSAERTGGSVSTLTIQRTQQEDSAVYLCASSSQRTSGNYEQYFGPGTRLTVT.

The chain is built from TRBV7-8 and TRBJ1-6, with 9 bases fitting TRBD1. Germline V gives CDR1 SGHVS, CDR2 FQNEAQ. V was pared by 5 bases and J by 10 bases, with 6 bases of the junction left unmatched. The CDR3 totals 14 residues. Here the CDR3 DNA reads TGTGCCAGCAGCCACCACAGGGGGCAGTCACCCCTCCACTTT. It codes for CASSHHRGQSPLHF.

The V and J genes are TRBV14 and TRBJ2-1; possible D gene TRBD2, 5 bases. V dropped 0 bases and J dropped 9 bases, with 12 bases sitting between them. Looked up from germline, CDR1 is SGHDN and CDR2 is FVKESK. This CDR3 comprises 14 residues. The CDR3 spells CASSQDFSGSEQFF. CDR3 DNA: TGTGCCAGCAGCCAAGATTTTTCTGGGAGTGAGCAGTTCTTC.

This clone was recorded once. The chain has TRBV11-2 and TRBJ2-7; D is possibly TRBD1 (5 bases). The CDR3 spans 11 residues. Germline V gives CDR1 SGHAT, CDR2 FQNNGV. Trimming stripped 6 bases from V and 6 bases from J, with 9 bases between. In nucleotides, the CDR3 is TGTGCCAGCAGGGGGCTGAGCGAGCAGTACTTC. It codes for CASRGLSEQYF.

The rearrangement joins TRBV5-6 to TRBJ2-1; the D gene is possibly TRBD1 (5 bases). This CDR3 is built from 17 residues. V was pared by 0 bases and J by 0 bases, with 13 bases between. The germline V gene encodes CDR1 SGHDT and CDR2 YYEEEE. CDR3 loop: CASSLAGQPFSYNEQFF. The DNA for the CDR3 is TGTGCCAGCAGCTTGGCCGGACAACCCTTCTCCTACAATGAGCAGTTCTTC.

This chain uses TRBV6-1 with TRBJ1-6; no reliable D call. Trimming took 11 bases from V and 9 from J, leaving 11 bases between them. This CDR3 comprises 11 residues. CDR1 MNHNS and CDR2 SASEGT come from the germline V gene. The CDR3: CASNGVSPLHF. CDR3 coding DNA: TGTGCCTCCAACGGGGTTTCACCCCTCCACTTT.

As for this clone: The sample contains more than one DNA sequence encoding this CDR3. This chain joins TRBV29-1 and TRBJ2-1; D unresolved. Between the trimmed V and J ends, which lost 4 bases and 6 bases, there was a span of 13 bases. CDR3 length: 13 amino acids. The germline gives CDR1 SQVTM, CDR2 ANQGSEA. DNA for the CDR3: TGCAGCGTTGCACAGTCCCAAGGCAATGAGCAGTTCTTC. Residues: CSVAQSQGNEQFF.

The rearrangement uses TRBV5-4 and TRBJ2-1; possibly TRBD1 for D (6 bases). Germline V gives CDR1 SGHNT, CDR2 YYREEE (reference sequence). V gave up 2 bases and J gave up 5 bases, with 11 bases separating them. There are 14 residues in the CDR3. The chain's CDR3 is CASSLGGIDNEQFF. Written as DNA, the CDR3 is TGTGCCAGCAGCTTAGGGGGAATCGACAATGAGCAGTTCTTC.

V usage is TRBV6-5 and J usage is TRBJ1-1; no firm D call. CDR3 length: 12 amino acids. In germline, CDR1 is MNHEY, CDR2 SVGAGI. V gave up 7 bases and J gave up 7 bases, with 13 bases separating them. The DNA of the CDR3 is TGTGCCAGCATTGCCGACGGGGTTGAAGCTTTCTTT. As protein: CASIADGVEAFF.

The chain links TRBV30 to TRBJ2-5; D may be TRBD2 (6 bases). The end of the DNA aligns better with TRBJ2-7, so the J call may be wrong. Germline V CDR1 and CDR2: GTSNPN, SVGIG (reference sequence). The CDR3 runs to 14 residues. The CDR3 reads CAWSVPGVFYEQYF. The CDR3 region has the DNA TGTGCCTGGAGTGTACCGGGGGTCTTCTACGAGCAGTACTTC.

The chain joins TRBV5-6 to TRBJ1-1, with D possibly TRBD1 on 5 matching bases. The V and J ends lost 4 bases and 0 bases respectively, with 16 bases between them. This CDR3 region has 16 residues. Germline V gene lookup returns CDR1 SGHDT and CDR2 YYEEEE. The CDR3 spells CASSPRGGFLNTEAFF. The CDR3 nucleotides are TGTGCCAGCAGCCCCCGGGGGGGGTTTTTGAACACTGAAGCTTTCTTT.